This T cell receptor (beta chain) was captured by sequencing in a study of T cells in Graves' hyperthyroidism and ophthalmopathy. Study-wide points: In blood, most of the thyroid clonotypes expanded above 0.001 were also present.

Germline lookup yields CDR1 SEHNR and CDR2 FQNEAQ (reference sequence). V lost 3 bases to trimming and J lost 5 bases, with 11 bases between them. There are 13 residues in the CDR3. Amplification of TCR beta CDR3 regions used RNA as the template. When the TCR CDR3 underwent first-round RT-PCR, the HTBI primer set was used. TCRdb used MiXCR to reprocess the multiplex PCR reads, holding one entry per CDR3 protein. The sample lists 300,000 to 450,000 distinct CDR3 sequences; about 25% were seen once. Hyperthyroidism was newly diagnosed in patients aged 18 to 65 (duration under 2 months). Exclusion criteria comprised uncontrolled infection, other autoimmune disease, pregnancy or lactation. This clonotype was detected ten times or more. Antigen unknown.

The rearrangement uses TRBV7-9 and TRBJ2-7; either TRBD1 or TRBD2 may supply D (5 bases each). This receptor was obtained from a man over 45 with Graves' hyperthyroidism. The specimen sequenced was blood. CDR3 region: CASSLGRDHEQYF. In DNA form, the CDR3 reads TGTGCCAGCAGCTTGGGCAGGGACCACGAGCAGTACTTC. The full variable domain, in which reference TRBV7-9 and TRBJ2-7 provide the parts outside the CDR3, is DTGVSQNPRHKITKRGQNVTFRCDPISEHNRLYWYRQTLGQGPEFLTYFQNEAQLEKSRLLSDRFSAERPKGSFSTLEIQRTEQGDSAMYLCASSLGRDHEQYFGPGTRLTVT.